One sample yielded the 4 T cell receptor beta chains listed below, sequenced in a study of blood T cells in healthy people across ages. Primed by a sample-barcoded 5' primer and a J-beta primer mix, a second PCR proceeded for about 6 to 12 cycles. TCRdb reanalysed the 5' RACE reads using MiXCR and keeps one entry per CDR3 protein. The sample shows 750,000 to 850,000 distinct CDR3 sequences, around 25% of them seen only once. The sample was also reused in another study, on T cells of mothers and their children.

Sequenced: blood. The source of these receptors is a boy aged 5-17 years in good health.

This clonotype showed up just a few times. The V gene is TRBV3-1, the J gene TRBJ1-1; D unresolved. CDR1 and CDR2 (germline): LGHDT, YNNKEL (reference sequence). V dropped 1 base and J dropped 4 bases, with 4 bases sitting between them. CDR3 size: 12 residues. Written as DNA, the CDR3 is TGTGCCAGCAGCCAAGGGATCACTGAAGCTTTCTTT. Residues: CASSQGITEAFF.

The gene calls are TRBV5-1 and TRBJ2-3, with 7 bases aligning to TRBD2. The germline V gene has CDR1 SGHRS and CDR2 YFSETQ. Trimming cost V 5 bases and J 3 bases; bases outside gene matches: 9. The CDR3 contains 15 residues. CDR3 residues: CASREELAVTDTQYF. CDR3 coding DNA: TGCGCCAGCAGAGAGGAGCTAGCGGTTACAGATACGCAGTATTTT.

The V call is TRBV28, the J call TRBJ1-2; D perhaps matches TRBD1 (6 bases). Trimming took 1 base from V and 4 from J, leaving 10 bases between them. The length of the CDR3 is 14 residues. Germline assignment: CDR1 MDHEN and CDR2 SYDVKM. Written as DNA, the CDR3 is TGTGCCAGCAGTTTATCCGGACAGAGCTATGGCTACACCTTC. It translates to CASSLSGQSYGYTF.

Only a few counts were recorded for this clonotype. This chain joins TRBV6-6 and TRBJ2-4; TRBD2 matches at 10 bases. Germline V lookup: CDR1 MNHNY, CDR2 SVGAGI (reference sequence). V trimming: 0 bases; J trimming: 3 bases; junction bases outside the gene matches: 5. The CDR3 covers 17 residues. Here the CDR3 reads CASSYSSGRADKNIQYF. CDR3 nucleotide sequence: TGTGCCAGCAGTTACTCCAGCGGGAGGGCCGACAAAAACATTCAGTACTTC.